These 5 T cell receptor beta chains share one sample of origin, sequenced in a study of T-cell reconstitution after alpha-beta-depleted transplantation in children. Unique molecular identifiers were used to barcode this TCRbeta library. TCRdb called the PCR reads again in MiXCR, with one record for every CDR3 protein. The table has a few hundred thousand distinct CDR3 sequences, around 15% seen once. This specimen was PBMCs, mostly from graft donor cells, taken 360 days after TCRalphabeta/CD19-depleted stem cell transplant. The receptor source for this set is a boy in the first two years of life who had a stem cell transplant for Wiskott-Aldrich syndrome, so the T cells may come from the graft donor.

This clonotype appeared a few times. The rearrangement uses TRBV5-1 and TRBJ2-7; D is perhaps TRBD1 or TRBD2 (5 bases each). Germline values: CDR1 SGHRS, CDR2 YFSETQ. Trimming stripped 2 bases from V and 2 bases from J, with 14 bases between. The CDR3 runs 15 residues. The CDR3 DNA is TGCGCCAGCAGCTTCCTCGACAGCGGCGCCTACGAGCAGTACTTC. It codes for CASSFLDSGAYEQYF. The variable domain in full, with the rest retrieved from reference TRBV5-1 and TRBJ2-7, is KAGVTQTPRYLIKTRGQQVTLSCSPISGHRSVSWYQQTPGQGLQFLFEYFSETQRNKGNFPGRFSGRQFSNSRSEMNVSTLELGDSALYLCASSFLDSGAYEQYFGPGTRLTVT.

In its sample, this clonotype was seen a few times. The V call is TRBV29-1, the J call TRBJ2-5; D is perhaps TRBD2 (6 bases). This CDR3 spans 13 amino acids. From germline, CDR1 is SQVTM and CDR2 ANQGSEA. V was shortened by 6 bases and J by 3 bases, with 14 bases between the two germline ends. The CDR3 DNA is TGCAGCGTCGCGGGACCTGGGGAAGAGACCCAGTACTTC. Protein product: CSVAGPGEETQYF.

The CDR3 protein is CASSQDGQGGDTQYF. CDR3 sequence (DNA): TGCGCCAGCAGCCAAGACGGGCAGGGAGGGGATACGCAGTATTTT. The genes are TRBV4-3 and TRBJ2-3; TRBD2 matches 7 bases. The junction had 6 bases not matched to a gene; V was cut back by 0 bases and J by 6 bases. The CDR3 consists of 15 residues. Germline-derived CDR1 and CDR2 are LGHNA and YSLEER.

This clonotype was counted between two and nine times. The CDR3 spells CASSFGQGLEQYF. In nucleotides, the CDR3 is TGCGCCAGCAGCTTCGGGCAGGGCCTCGAGCAGTACTTC. The V call is TRBV5-1, the J call TRBJ2-7, with a tentative D call TRBD1 (5 bases). The CDR3 has 13 residues. The V and J ends lost 2 bases and 6 bases respectively, with 12 bases between them. The V gene's germline CDR1 is SGHRS and CDR2 YFSETQ.

This clonotype was detected only a few times. The chain employs TRBV5-5 and TRBJ2-5, with 9 bases identical to TRBD2. CDR1 and CDR2 (germline): SGHKS, YYEKEE (reference sequence). Germline trimming cut 0 bases from V and 5 bases from J; bases unmatched to any gene: 5. CDR3 length: 15 amino acids. The CDR3 is CASSLVIAGVETQYF. As DNA, the CDR3 is TGTGCCAGCAGCTTGGTTATAGCGGGAGTGGAGACCCAGTACTTC. Full variable domain (remainder filled in from reference TRBV5-5 and TRBJ2-5): DAGVTQSPTHLIKTRGQQVTLRCSPISGHKSVSWYQQVLGQGPQFIFQYYEKEERGRGNFPDRFSARQFPNYSSELNVNALLLGDSALYLCASSLVIAGVETQYFGPGTRLLVL.